These T cell receptor beta chains were read from a single sample in a study of shared T cell receptors in the human thymus. Libraries were prepared by immunoSEQ multiplex PCR; TCRdb keeps only in-frame clonotypes and omits some of them. The sample has some 700,000 clones; approximately 85% are singletons. In addition, the sample was reused for a study of human thymus T cells.

The source material was thymocytes. Source of these receptors: a girl under three years old with a congenital heart defect. CDR3s include the opening cysteine and the closing phenylalanine or tryptophan. A D gene is named only where the DNA matches it firmly. For some rows the clone size is stated as once, few or many, or as a class when expanded; others skip it.

J | size | V | D | CDR3 | DNA
TRBJ1-2 | few | TRBV5-1 | TRBD1 | CASTENQDRESGYTF | TGCGCCAGCACCGAGAATCAAGACAGGGAGAGTGGCTACACCTTC
TRBJ1-1 | NA | TRBV7-2 | NA | CASSPTSDRLTEAFF | TGTGCCAGCAGCCCCACGTCGGACAGACTCACTGAAGCTTTCTTT
TRBJ1-2 | NA | TRBV14 | NA | CASSQDRRMNYGYTF | TGTGCCAGCAGCCAAGACCGGCGGATGAACTATGGCTACACCTTC
TRBJ1-2 | NA | TRBV10-3 | NA | CAISDVRRGGYTF | TGTGCCATCAGTGATGTCCGGAGGGGTGGCTACACCTTC
TRBJ1-2 | once | TRBV4-1 | NA | CASSPTVYFGYTF | TGCGCCAGCAGCCCGACAGTTTATTTCGGCTACACCTTC
TRBJ2-1 | NA | TRBV7-9 | NA | CASSSSSTERLYNEQFF | TGTGCCAGCAGCTCCTCATCAACGGAAAGACTTTACAATGAGCAGTTCTTC
TRBJ1-2 | NA | TRBV28 | NA | CASSLLVENYGYTF | TGTGCCAGCAGTTTATTAGTAGAGAACTATGGCTACACCTTC
TRBJ2-1 | NA | TRBV11-2 | TRBD1 | CASITGQGRNEQFF | TGTGCCAGCATCACCGGACAGGGAAGGAATGAGCAGTTCTTC
TRBJ1-2 | NA | TRBV18 | TRBD1 | CASSPDRQGAFGYTF | TGTGCCAGCTCACCCGATAGACAGGGGGCGTTTGGCTACACCTTC
TRBJ2-1 | NA | TRBV25-1 | TRBD2 | CASSAGLAGGSLYNEQFF | TGTGCCAGCAGTGCAGGACTAGCGGGGGGATCCCTCTACAATGAGCAGTTCTTC
TRBJ1-1 | NA | TRBV15 | NA | CATSRVDGYGGTEAFF | TGTGCCACCAGCAGAGTAGACGGCTACGGGGGCACTGAAGCTTTCTTT
TRBJ2-5 | NA | TRBV6-6 | TRBD2 | CASSYGAGTKETQYF | TGTGCCAGCAGTTACGGAGCGGGGACTAAAGAGACCCAGTACTTC
TRBJ1-5 | NA | TRBV27 | NA | CASSSTGYQPQHF | TGTGCCAGCAGCTCAACAGGGTATCAGCCCCAGCATTTT
TRBJ2-1 | NA | TRBV7-9 | TRBD1 | CASSLAYSYWVSGDRKFF | TGTGCCAGCAGCTTAGCGTATTCATATTGGGTGTCTGGGGACAGAAAGTTCTTC
TRBJ1-5 | NA | TRBV5-4 | NA | CASSFTSVEGYSNQPQHF | TGTGCCAGCAGCTTCACTTCGGTGGAGGGATATAGCAATCAGCCCCAGCATTTT
TRBJ1-1 | NA | TRBV6-5 | NA | CASSYGGIDTEAFF | TGTGCCAGCAGTTACGGGGGGATTGACACTGAAGCTTTCTTT
TRBJ1-5 | NA | TRBV10-3 | NA | CAIGTGQPQHF | TGTGCCATCGGGACTGGTCAGCCCCAGCATTTT
TRBJ1-2 | NA | TRBV11-2 | NA | CASSSTGHYGYTF | TGTGCCAGCAGCAGTACAGGGCACTATGGCTACACCTTC
TRBJ1-2 | NA | TRBV30 | NA | CAWSFTSHPVYGYTF | TGTGCCTGGAGTTTTACGAGTCATCCCGTCTATGGCTACACCTTC
TRBJ2-3 | NA | TRBV27 | NA | CASSLSGPWGVPTDTQYF | TGTGCCAGCAGTTTATCGGGTCCGTGGGGGGTGCCCACAGATACGCAGTATTTT
TRBJ2-7 | once | TRBV28 | NA | CASSWRGPQTPYEQYF | TGTGCCAGCAGTTGGAGGGGCCCCCAAACCCCCTACGAGCAGTACTTC
TRBJ1-1 | NA | TRBV19 | TRBD1 | CASSIGGQGVMWFPNTEAFF | TGTGCCAGTAGTATAGGGGGACAGGGAGTGATGTGGTTTCCGAACACTGAAGCTTTCTTT
TRBJ2-4 | NA | TRBV7-3 | NA | CASRGYKVTPGKNIQYF | TGTGCCAGCAGAGGTTATAAGGTGACCCCGGGGAAAAACATTCAGTACTTC
TRBJ2-7 | NA | TRBV11-2 | NA | CASSFIEFQVDSEQYF | TGTGCCAGCAGCTTTATAGAGTTCCAGGTAGATTCCGAGCAGTACTTC
TRBJ2-2 | NA | TRBV4-1 | NA | CASSLYTGELFF | TGCGCCAGCAGCCTATACACCGGGGAGCTGTTTTTT
TRBJ2-4 | once | TRBV7-9 | NA | CASSLVVYPDGAKNIQYF | TGTGCCAGCAGCTTAGTAGTTTATCCCGACGGGGCCAAAAACATTCAGTACTTC
TRBJ2-3 | NA | TRBV15 | TRBD2 | CATKIGLAGEVVDTQYF | TGTGCCACGAAAATCGGACTAGCGGGGGAAGTGGTAGATACGCAGTATTTT
TRBJ1-1 | NA | TRBV6-4 | NA | CASSERRGTEAFF | TGTGCCAGCAGTGAAAGGAGGGGTACTGAAGCTTTCTTT
TRBJ2-3 | few | TRBV5-1 | NA | CASRVARQGRTDTQYF | TGCGCCAGCAGGGTGGCAAGGCAGGGGCGCACAGATACGCAGTATTTT
TRBJ2-5 | NA | TRBV6-5 | NA | CASSSPPVAPETQYF | TGTGCCAGCAGTTCCCCCCCAGTGGCCCCGGAGACCCAGTACTTC
TRBJ2-5 | NA | TRBV5-1 | TRBD1 | CASRAPTGANQETQYF | TGCGCCAGTCGCGCCCCGACAGGGGCCAACCAAGAGACCCAGTACTTC
TRBJ1-1 | NA | TRBV6-5 | NA | CASTHSPGHHTEAFF | TGTGCCAGCACGCACTCACCGGGACACCACACTGAAGCTTTCTTT
TRBJ2-4 | NA | TRBV6-1 | NA | CASSERRFTTELAKNIQYF | TGTGCCAGCAGTGAGAGACGCTTTACGACAGAGCTAGCCAAAAACATTCAGTACTTC
TRBJ1-4 | NA | TRBV7-2 | NA | CASSAYGEQGRVGEKLFF | TGTGCCAGCAGCGCCTATGGTGAACAGGGAAGGGTTGGGGAAAAACTGTTTTTT
TRBJ1-1 | once | TRBV7-2 | NA | CASSPSGKITEAFF | TGTGCCAGCAGCCCCTCGGGGAAGATCACTGAAGCTTTCTTT
TRBJ1-1 | NA | TRBV7-9 | NA | CASSLDRRNTEAFF | TGTGCCAGCAGCTTAGATAGGAGGAACACTGAAGCTTTCTTT
TRBJ1-2 | NA | TRBV5-4 | TRBD1 | CASSQGQGALILANYGYTF | TGTGCCAGCAGCCAAGGACAGGGGGCGCTTATTTTAGCTAACTATGGCTACACCTTC
TRBJ1-5 | few | TRBV12-5 | NA | CASGLGRHPLDQPQHF | TGTGCTAGTGGTTTGGGGCGACATCCCCTGGATCAGCCCCAGCATTTT
TRBJ1-2 | NA | TRBV5-6 | TRBD1 | CASSLQSEEGAGGYTF | TGTGCCAGCAGCTTGCAGTCTGAAGAGGGGGCGGGGGGCTACACCTTC